What follows are 30 T cell receptor beta chains derived from one specimen sequenced in a study of CD8+ T cells in alopecia areata (dated by TCRdb to between 2017 and 2018). This specimen's time point label, interpreted: baseline before oral tofacitinib. Receptors were amplified or captured by the immunoSEQ multiplex PCR assay. RNA was extracted from all samples and reverse transcribed into cDNA, which served as template for TCR sequencing. In its TCRdb copy, this immuneACCESS table keeps in-frame sequences only and misses some clones. Where compared with another copy, unresolved V genes explain less than half of these, and the others have no known cause. The table for this sample lists 150,000 or so clones; around 87% of them were counted only once. Over 12% of the sample rests with the top ten. The sample was CD8+ T cells sorted from blood, taken at week 0. These receptors were taken from a human donor with alopecia areata.

This sequence joins TRBV5-4 and TRBJ2-1; TRBD2 aligns across 8 bases. J lost 8 bases, V lost 1 base, and 8 bases had no gene match. CDR1 SGHNT and CDR2 YYREEE come from the germline V gene (reference sequence). The CDR3 consists of 15 residues. As DNA, the CDR3 is TGTGCCAGCAGCTTGTTTCTCAGCGGGAGTGATGAGCAGTTCTTC. Its translation: CASSLFLSGSDEQFF.

The chain joins TRBV27 to TRBJ1-5; possible D gene TRBD1, 5 bases. CDR1 is MNHEY and CDR2 is SMNVEV in the germline V gene (reference sequence). CDR3 length: 15 residues. V lost 1 base and J 3 bases, leaving 10 bases between the germline ends. This chain's CDR3 is CASSLYGTDNQPQHF. DNA for the CDR3: TGTGCCAGCAGTTTATATGGGACGGACAATCAGCCCCAGCATTTT.

This chain uses TRBV7-7 with TRBJ2-7, with TRBD1 identical over 7 bases. Germline CDR1 reads SSHAT; CDR2 reads FNYEAQ (reference sequence). The CDR3 covers 15 residues. V dropped 3 bases and J dropped 2; count of bases not matched to a gene: 7. The CDR3 nucleotides are TGTGCCAGCAGCTTTAGGGACAGCCCAGCCTACGAGCAGTACTTC. Protein: CASSFRDSPAYEQYF.

J is TRBJ2-6 and V is TRBV27; D is undetermined. Germline V lookup: CDR1 MNHEY, CDR2 SMNVEV (reference sequence). The CDR3 runs to 17 residues. With 1 base removed from V and 2 bases from J, the gap between germline ends came to 12 bases. DNA of the CDR3: TGTGCCAGCAGTTTATGGGGATCTAGAACTGGGGCCAACGTCCTGACTTTC. As protein: CASSLWGSRTGANVLTF.

The chain has TRBV6-5 and TRBJ1-2; D possibly corresponds to TRBD1 (5 bases). Between the trimmed V and J ends, which lost 5 bases and 4 bases, there was a span of 11 bases. Germline V lookup: CDR1 MNHEY, CDR2 SVGAGI. CDR3 length: 13 residues. The CDR3 is CASSPFDSYGYTF. For the CDR3, the DNA is TGTGCCAGCAGTCCCTTTGACAGCTATGGCTACACCTTC.

The V call is TRBV6-6, the J call TRBJ2-3; no definite D call. Between the trimmed V and J ends, which lost 4 bases and 5 bases, there was a span of 7 bases. There are 12 residues in the CDR3. The V gene's germline CDR1 is MNHNY and CDR2 SVGAGI (reference sequence). This CDR3 is CASSLQLDTQYF. The DNA for the CDR3 is TGTGCCAGCAGTTTACAGTTAGATACGCAGTATTTT.

J is TRBJ1-1 and V is TRBV27, with 8 bases fitting TRBD1. V lost 8 bases, J lost 4 bases, and 3 bases stayed unmatched. The CDR3 runs 12 residues. From germline, CDR1 is MNHEY and CDR2 SMNVEV (reference sequence). CDR3: CASSDRVTEAFF. The CDR3, as DNA: TGTGCCAGCTCGGACAGGGTCACTGAAGCTTTCTTT.

This clone was picked up one time. The V gene is TRBV19, the J gene TRBJ1-2; TRBD1 might be the D (6 bases). Germline V gene sequence: CDR1 LNHDA, CDR2 SQIVND (reference sequence). The CDR3 length is 15 residues. Trimming removed 3 bases from V and 2 bases from J, with 13 bases in between. In DNA form, the CDR3 reads TGTGCCAGTAGTATCCTTTCGACAGGAAACTATGGCTACACCTTC. Its protein is CASSILSTGNYGYTF.

The gene calls are TRBV11-2 and TRBJ2-7; D is unclear. Germline values: CDR1 SGHAT, CDR2 FQNNGV. Trimming shortened V by 4 bases and J by 0 bases, and 10 bases separated the two germline ends. CDR3 size: 14 residues. For the CDR3, the DNA is TGTGCCAGCAGCTCGCCGACGGGCTCCTACGAGCAGTACTTC. This translates into CASSSPTGSYEQYF.

The chain links TRBV27 to TRBJ2-6, with 9 bases lining up with TRBD1. CDR1 and CDR2 from the germline V gene are MNHEY and SMNVEV (reference sequence). The CDR3 extends over 18 amino acids. After removal of 0 bases from V and 0 bases from J, the junction contained 3 bases not matched to a gene. The CDR3: CASSLSGTGSSGANVLTF. The CDR3 region has the DNA TGTGCCAGCAGTTTATCCGGGACAGGGAGCTCTGGGGCCAACGTCCTGACTTTC.

This chain uses TRBV5-4 with TRBJ2-3; D is undetermined. Germline loops: CDR1 SGHNT, CDR2 YYREEE (reference sequence). The CDR3 contains 15 residues. Trimming took off 2 bases at V and 0 bases at J, with 10 bases between the two ends. CDR3 loop: CASSLRDTSTDTQYF. CDR3 sequence (DNA): TGTGCCAGCAGCTTAAGAGATACTAGCACAGATACGCAGTATTTT.

The genes are TRBV27 and TRBJ2-7, with D maybe TRBD2 (6 bases). Per the germline V gene, CDR1 is MNHEY and CDR2 is SMNVEV (reference sequence). CDR3 size: 13 residues. Trimming left V 4 bases short and J 2 bases short, with 9 bases between. CDR3: CASSSQRAYEQYF. The CDR3 DNA is TGTGCCAGCAGTTCCCAGCGGGCCTACGAGCAGTACTTC.

This chain joins TRBV18 and TRBJ2-3; a possible D gene is TRBD2 (6 bases). The CDR3 has 15 residues. Trimming removed 4 bases at V and 0 bases at J, with 11 bases between. Germline CDR1 reads KGHSH; CDR2 reads LQKENI. CDR3 coding DNA: TGTGCCAGCTCACTACCTGGGACTAGCACAGATACGCAGTATTTT. This translates into CASSLPGTSTDTQYF.

The chain recombines TRBV7-9 with TRBJ2-2; 12 bases map to TRBD2. Looked up from germline, CDR1 is SEHNR and CDR2 is FQNEAQ (reference sequence). The V gene end was trimmed by 4 bases and the J gene end by 6 bases; junction bases not matched to a gene: 6. The length of the CDR3 is 16 residues. The CDR3 protein is CASSSTSGRVAGELFF. The CDR3 DNA is TGTGCCAGCAGCTCGACTAGCGGGAGAGTCGCCGGGGAGCTGTTTTTT.

The table lists this clone with a count of one. The CDR3 spells CASSQEEPAGGYEQYF. CDR3 DNA: TGCGCCAGCAGCCAAGAAGAACCCGCGGGAGGCTACGAGCAGTACTTC. The chain uses TRBV4-1 and TRBJ2-7, with TRBD2 matching over 8 bases. Germline-derived CDR1 and CDR2 are MGHRA and YSYEKL. Trimming at V came to 0 bases and at J to 3 bases, leaving 7 bases not matched to a gene. This CDR3 comprises 16 residues.

The CDR3 DNA reads TGTGCCAGCAGCCCCCCCGCCGGGACGAGGACAGATACGCAGTATTTT. Translation: CASSPPAGTRTDTQYF. This rearrangement joins TRBV7-9 to TRBJ2-3, with D tentatively TRBD1 or TRBD2 (5 bases each). Trimming took 5 bases from V and 3 from J, leaving 18 bases between them. This CDR3 region has 16 residues. CDR1 SEHNR and CDR2 FQNEAQ come from the germline V gene (reference sequence).

The V call is TRBV27, the J call TRBJ2-3; 8 positions agree with TRBD2. The CDR3 loop spans 16 amino acids. The V and J ends lost 5 bases and 4 bases, in that order; junction bases with no gene match: 11. Germline V lookup: CDR1 MNHEY, CDR2 SMNVEV (reference sequence). The CDR3 here is CASSVVITGGSDTQYF. CDR3 DNA: TGTGCCAGCAGTGTAGTAATAACGGGGGGGTCAGATACGCAGTATTTT.

The J gene is TRBJ2-3, the V gene TRBV9, with 7 bases that match TRBD2. The CDR3 contains 16 residues. V gave up 0 bases and J gave up 3 bases; unmatched junction bases: 7. Germline V CDR1 and CDR2: SGDLS, YYNGEE. The chain's CDR3 is CASSVDGGGGTDTQYF. CDR3 nucleotides: TGTGCCAGCAGCGTAGATGGAGGCGGGGGTACAGATACGCAGTATTTT.

DNA of the CDR3: TGTGCCAGTCAGGGACTAGCGGGAGCGAACACCGGGGAGCTGTTTTTT. It codes for CASQGLAGANTGELFF. This chain joins TRBV27 and TRBJ2-2; TRBD2 matches at 14 bases. Per germline, CDR1 MNHEY and CDR2 SMNVEV (reference sequence). The CDR3 is 16 amino acids. The V and J ends lost 9 bases and 0 bases, in that order; junction bases with no gene match: 3.

This CDR3 is CASSIGTSGRNEQYF. CDR3 DNA: TGTGCCAGTAGTATCGGGACTAGCGGGAGAAACGAGCAGTACTTC. This chain uses TRBV19 with TRBJ2-7; 14 bases are a match to TRBD2. V lost 3 bases, J lost 5 bases, and 3 bases stayed unmatched. The CDR3 is made up of 15 amino acids. Germline CDR1 reads LNHDA; CDR2 reads SQIVND (reference sequence).

V gene TRBV6-5 combines with J gene TRBJ2-1; the D is unclear. Germline V lookup: CDR1 MNHEY, CDR2 SVGAGI. The CDR3 covers 14 residues. V dropped 0 bases and J dropped 5 bases, with 8 bases sitting between them. The CDR3: CASSYSGAHNEQFF. Written as DNA, the CDR3 is TGTGCCAGCAGTTACTCGGGCGCTCACAATGAGCAGTTCTTC.

This chain links TRBV29-1 with TRBJ1-1, with D possibly TRBD1 on 6 matching bases. Trimming stripped 6 bases from V and 7 bases from J, with 12 bases between. The V gene's germline CDR1 is SQVTM and CDR2 ANQGSEA. This CDR3 contains 11 residues. The CDR3 loop is CSVTEGGEAFF. As DNA, the CDR3 is TGCAGCGTAACAGAGGGGGGTGAAGCTTTCTTT.

This chain uses TRBV27 with TRBJ2-1, with 10 bases fitting TRBD1. Germline V CDR1 and CDR2: MNHEY, SMNVEV (reference sequence). J lost 8 bases, V lost 3 bases, and 4 bases had no gene match. This CDR3 has 14 amino acids. The CDR3 loop is CASSFGTGVYEQFF. CDR3 coding DNA: TGTGCCAGCAGTTTCGGGACAGGGGTTTATGAGCAGTTCTTC.

The chain couples TRBV27 to TRBJ2-5; no reliable D call. Trimming took 5 bases from V and 4 from J, leaving 14 bases between them. Germline values: CDR1 MNHEY, CDR2 SMNVEV (reference sequence). The CDR3 runs to 14 residues. The chain's CDR3 is CASSPPPFIETQYF. The DNA of the CDR3 is TGTGCCAGCAGTCCCCCCCCGTTCATAGAGACCCAGTACTTC.

The CDR3: CASSQESGRGYEQYF. The CDR3 nucleotides read TGCGCCAGCAGCCAAGAAAGCGGGAGGGGCTACGAGCAGTACTTC. V gene TRBV4-1 combines with J gene TRBJ2-7; 10 positions match TRBD2. Per the germline V gene, CDR1 is MGHRA and CDR2 is YSYEKL. CDR3 length: 15 residues. V was clipped by 0 bases and J by 3 bases; unmatched bases: 2.

With respect to this clone: The junction differs from germline at one of its ends, possibly a read error. V usage is TRBV7-7 and J usage is TRBJ2-1; 8 bases match TRBD2. This CDR3 has 14 amino acids. The germline V gene encodes CDR1 SSHAT and CDR2 FNYEAQ (reference sequence). The CDR3 loop reads CASSLEAGVDEQFF. DNA of the CDR3: TGTGCTAGCAGCTTAGAAGCGGGAGTAGATGAGCAGTTCTTC.

The chain has TRBV4-1 and TRBJ1-5, with D uncertain. Germline CDR1 MGHRA, CDR2 YSYEKL. CDR3 length: 15 amino acids. Between the trimmed V and J ends, which lost 1 base and 2 bases, there was a span of 9 bases. CDR3 loop: CASSQGNGGNQPQHF. The CDR3 coding sequence is TGCGCCAGCAGCCAAGGCAACGGTGGCAATCAGCCCCAGCATTTT.

The chain combines TRBV9 with TRBJ2-1, with no clear D. Trimming shortened V by 0 bases and J by 4 bases, and 5 bases separated the two germline ends. Germline values: CDR1 SGDLS, CDR2 YYNGEE. The CDR3 is 13 residues long. The CDR3 coding sequence is TGTGCCAGCAGCGTAGAAGAGTACAATGAGCAGTTCTTC. Its protein is CASSVEEYNEQFF.

The V gene is TRBV2, the J gene TRBJ2-1, with TRBD2 identical over 12 bases. CDR1 and CDR2 (germline): SNHLY, FYNNEI. The CDR3 spans 15 residues. Germline trimming cut 4 bases from V and 4 bases from J; bases unmatched to any gene: 2. CDR3 sequence reads: CASSAGTSGYNEQFF. CDR3 bases: TGTGCCAGCAGTGCCGGGACTAGCGGGTACAATGAGCAGTTCTTC.

The chain has TRBV19 and TRBJ2-7; 7 positions match TRBD1. Germline lookup yields CDR1 LNHDA and CDR2 SQIVND (reference sequence). The CDR3 runs to 18 residues. V was pared by 4 bases and J by 0 bases, with 15 bases of the junction left unmatched. The DNA of the CDR3 is TGTGCCAGTAGTAAAGGAGGCTCGGGGACAGAGAACTCCTACGAGCAGTACTTC. Translation gives CASSKGGSGTENSYEQYF.